This T cell receptor (beta chain) was observed in a study of T cell responses to AZD1222 COVID-19 vaccine (dated by TCRdb to the early 2020s). At the level of the whole study: AZD1222 recipients given second doses at about 4 weeks or at about 12 weeks were pooled, since spike-specific TCR depth and breadth were not found to differ between the two schedules. A total of 233 trial participants underwent TCR sequencing, of whom 207 received two doses of AZD1222 and about 25 received two doses of the MenACWY control vaccine. Trial participants were enrolled into age subgroups of 18-55, 56-69 and 70-plus years, which contained 148, 28 and 57 TCR-sequenced participants, respectively. General findings and caveats noted by the study authors: Spike-specific TCR breadth and depth rose significantly after two AZD1222 doses compared with day 0 and with MenACWY recipients. Most participants were white British and females outnumbered males, and the authors suggested that clonal diversity may have been underestimated. CD4 TCRs associated with the vaccine covered the entire spike protein, and the dominant responses were in regions 160-218 and 743-854. Conclusions about previously exposed vaccinees are limited because only five to seven AZD1222 recipients were SARS-CoV-2 seropositive at baseline. The 56-69-year group was small, and its depth increase did not reach significance, likely because of low power. Because no day 14 peak-response samples were available, the repertoires could be characterized only after the peak T cell response. Nearly half of unique spike-specific TCRs reportedly recognized epitopes outside regions mutated in the B.1.351 and B.1.1.7 variants.

The CDR3 sequence holds 14 residues, the cysteine and phenylalanine included. This entry keeps only the CDR3 DNA: 42 bases, framed from base 1. Deletion took 2 bases off V and 4 bases off J, with a span of 9 bases between the germline ends. Reading the germline V gene gives CDR1 MGHRA and CDR2 YSYEKL. This clone was observed once. It has no known antigen specificity. Base qualities are missing; no much larger clone stands one base away. The CDR3 regions of human TCRbeta chains were subjected to immunosequencing. The authors processed their data as follows. Repertoire TCRs were matched against a reference library of SARS-CoV-2-specific TCRs generated with the MIRA antigen-specificity platform. Breadth meant the fraction of unique TCRs that were SARS-CoV-2-associated, whereas depth meant the fraction of total T cells that were SARS-CoV-2-associated. Using the MIRA data, each spike-specific TCR was mapped to the spike region that the TCR reacts to and placed in a CD4 or CD8 class. Log10-transformed breadth and depth values were compared by one-way ANOVA with Sidak's multiple comparisons tests. In its TCRdb copy, this immuneACCESS table keeps in-frame sequences only and misses some clones. Where compared with another copy, unresolved V genes explain less than half of these, and the others have no known cause. The V and J calls and clone size were taken over from that table, and D and trimming were inferred from the DNA. The sample has about 110,000 clones on record, 87% of them singletons. The ten largest make up approximately 5.2% of the sample.

Explained via the paper, the time point label denotes: baseline before first vaccination. The vaccinee samples were drawn from two UK trials, COV001 and COV002, one of which was a single-blind randomized controlled phase 2/3 trial testing AZD1222 (ChAdOx1 nCoV-19) in healthy adults. Trial participant PBMC samples were collected at day 0 and day 28 after the second dose for TCRbeta chain sequencing. The clonotype originates from an adult in good health. Here the chain combines TRBV4-1 and TRBJ1-5; the D gene assignment is ambiguous. Material: peripheral blood, obtained on day 0 of AZD1222 vaccination. In nucleotide form, the sequence is TGCGCCAGCAGCCAATCAACAGCTAATCAGCCCCAGCATTTT. Translation gives CASSQSTANQPQHF.